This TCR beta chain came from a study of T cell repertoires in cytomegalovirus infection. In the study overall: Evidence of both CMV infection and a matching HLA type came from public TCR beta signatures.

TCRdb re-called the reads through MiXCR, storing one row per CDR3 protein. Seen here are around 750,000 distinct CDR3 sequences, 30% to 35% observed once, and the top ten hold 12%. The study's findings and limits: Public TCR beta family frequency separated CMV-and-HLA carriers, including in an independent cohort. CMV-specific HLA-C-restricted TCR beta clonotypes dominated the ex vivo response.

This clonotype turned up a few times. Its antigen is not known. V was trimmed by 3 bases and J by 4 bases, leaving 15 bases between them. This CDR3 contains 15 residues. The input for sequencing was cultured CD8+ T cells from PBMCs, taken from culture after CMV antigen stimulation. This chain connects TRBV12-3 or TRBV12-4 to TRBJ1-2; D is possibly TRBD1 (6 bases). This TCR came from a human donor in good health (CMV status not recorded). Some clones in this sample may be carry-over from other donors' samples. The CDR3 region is CASSFSGAGGYGYTF. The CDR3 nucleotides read TGTGCCAGCAGTTTCTCAGGGGCGGGGGGCTATGGCTACACCTTC.